A single T cell receptor beta chain is shown here with its context. Its antigen has not been determined. Per-nucleotide qualities are absent, and no much larger clonotype sits a single base away. The immunoSEQ Assay, a bias-controlled multiplex PCR, was used to amplify TCRbeta CDR3 regions from genomic DNA. The authors' analysis ran thus. The number of nucleated cells in each sample was estimated from the amplification of reference gene primers within the assay. To quantify the absolute abundance of each unique TCRbeta CDR3 rearrangement, sequence reads were collapsed and filtered. For each sample, productive Simpson clonality was calculated as the square root of Simpson's diversity index across productive rearrangements. Not all clones reach the TCRdb copy of this immuneACCESS table, which keeps in-frame sequences only. Checked studies attribute under half of the gap to unresolved V genes and leave the rest unexplained. That table is the source of V, J and clone size, and D and trimming were worked out from the DNA. This sample has roughly 340,000 clones in its table, and approximately 89% of those were observed once. In total, the top ten clones hold about 1.9% of the sample.

Enrolling through a virtual design, the prospective study's participants ranged in age from roughly 18 to 100 years and lived across about two dozen United States geographic areas. To assign participants to cohorts, the prospective study relied on clinical history that participants themselves reported in a screening survey and a study questionnaire. Each participant in the prospective study had whole blood, serum and a nasopharyngeal or oropharyngeal swab collected by mobile phlebotomists. Prospective study participants could optionally give additional blood draws and questionnaires over an approximately 2-month period. Before DNA extraction, prospective study blood samples were shipped either frozen or at room temperature. This record belongs to a study of blood T cell repertoires in COVID-19 (dated by TCRdb to between 2020 and 2021). In the study overall: Recovered participants in ImmuneRACE Cohort 3 were defined as having two consecutive negative NP/OP PCR tests, clearance from a healthcare professional, or resolution of symptoms. Samples covering the acute and convalescent phases of COVID-19 were provided by collaborators in the United States, Italy and Spain. The prospective study material was composed of cDNA or gDNA derived from T cells, B-cell-depleted T cells, or PBMCs. The dataset comprised deeply sampled blood TCRbeta repertoires from subjects exposed to, actively infected with, or recovered from COVID-19. The repertoires were released in a freely available public database meant as a resource for research on the immune response to SARS-CoV-2. The samples were drawn from two sources: the first 160 participants of the ongoing ImmuneRACE study, and 950 to 1,500 subjects contributed by 6 global collaborators. A de-identified subject ID, COVID-19 status, age in years and sex were almost always included in the sample metadata. Where HLA class I and class II types were available, the types were taken from metadata supplied by the sample provider, not from assay-based typing.

For this chain, trimming is 10 bases at the V end and 9 bases at the J end, and the number of junction bases without a gene match is 15. Reading from cysteine to phenylalanine, the CDR3 counts 15 amino acids. Of all the DNA, just the CDR3 is kept, 45 bases in frame from base 1. The CDR1 and CDR2 encoded by the germline V gene (reference sequence) are SEHNR and FQNEAQ. Study-wide findings and limitations: Clinical and demographic metadata were provided uncurated, with the amount varying by source and participant.

The rearrangement combines TRBV7-9 with TRBJ2-1, with 10 bases aligning to TRBD2. Sequences were obtained from PBMCs or T cells enriched from blood (not recorded which). This receptor was identified in a man aged 40-49 years in a cohort exposed to, infected with or recovered from COVID-19 (not recorded which). The bases read TGTGCCACGCGGGTTGCTAGCGGGAGTTCTAGTGAGCAGTTCTTC. Its coded protein is CATRVASGSSSEQFF.